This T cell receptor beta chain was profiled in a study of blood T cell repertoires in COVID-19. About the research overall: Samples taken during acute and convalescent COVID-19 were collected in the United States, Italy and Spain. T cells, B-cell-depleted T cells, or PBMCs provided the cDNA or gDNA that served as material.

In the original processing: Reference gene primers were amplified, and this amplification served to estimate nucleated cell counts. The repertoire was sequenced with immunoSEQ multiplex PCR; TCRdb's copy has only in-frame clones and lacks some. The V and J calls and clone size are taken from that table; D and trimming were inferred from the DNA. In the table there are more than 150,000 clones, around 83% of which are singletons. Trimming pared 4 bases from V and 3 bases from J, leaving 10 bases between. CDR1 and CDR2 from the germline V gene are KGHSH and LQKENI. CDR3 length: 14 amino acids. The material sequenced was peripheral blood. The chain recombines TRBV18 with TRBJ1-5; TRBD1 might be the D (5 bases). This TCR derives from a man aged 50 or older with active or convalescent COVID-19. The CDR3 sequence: CASSRGLPNQPQHF. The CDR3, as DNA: TGTGCCAGCTCACGGGGCCTTCCCAATCAGCCCCAGCATTTT.